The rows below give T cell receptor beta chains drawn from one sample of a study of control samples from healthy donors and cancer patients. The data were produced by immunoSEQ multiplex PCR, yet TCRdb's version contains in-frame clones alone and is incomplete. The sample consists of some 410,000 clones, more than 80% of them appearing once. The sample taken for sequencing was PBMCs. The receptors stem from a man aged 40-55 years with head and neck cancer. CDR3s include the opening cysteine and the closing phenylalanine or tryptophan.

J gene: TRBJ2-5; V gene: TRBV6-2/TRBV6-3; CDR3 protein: CASSAWTDEWGETQYF
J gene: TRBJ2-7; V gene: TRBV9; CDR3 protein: CASSVLGRPDYEQYF
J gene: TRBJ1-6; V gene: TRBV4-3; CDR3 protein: CASSQALSHQSLHF
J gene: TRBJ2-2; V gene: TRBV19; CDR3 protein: CASTSQTGFFTGELFF
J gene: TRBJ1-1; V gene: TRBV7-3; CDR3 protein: CASSKGGQNTEAFF
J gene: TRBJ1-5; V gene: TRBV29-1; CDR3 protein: CSGHQPQHF
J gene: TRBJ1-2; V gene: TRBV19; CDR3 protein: CASSFTGDYGYTF
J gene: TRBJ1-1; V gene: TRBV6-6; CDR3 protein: CASTFNTRGTEAFF
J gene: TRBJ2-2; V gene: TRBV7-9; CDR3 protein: CASSPGTRNTGELFF
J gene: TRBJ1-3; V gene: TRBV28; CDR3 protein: CASSAGDSFSGNTIYF
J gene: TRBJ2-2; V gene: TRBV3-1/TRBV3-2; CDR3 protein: CASSQANTGELFF
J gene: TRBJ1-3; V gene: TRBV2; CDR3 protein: CAMGQNSGNTIYF